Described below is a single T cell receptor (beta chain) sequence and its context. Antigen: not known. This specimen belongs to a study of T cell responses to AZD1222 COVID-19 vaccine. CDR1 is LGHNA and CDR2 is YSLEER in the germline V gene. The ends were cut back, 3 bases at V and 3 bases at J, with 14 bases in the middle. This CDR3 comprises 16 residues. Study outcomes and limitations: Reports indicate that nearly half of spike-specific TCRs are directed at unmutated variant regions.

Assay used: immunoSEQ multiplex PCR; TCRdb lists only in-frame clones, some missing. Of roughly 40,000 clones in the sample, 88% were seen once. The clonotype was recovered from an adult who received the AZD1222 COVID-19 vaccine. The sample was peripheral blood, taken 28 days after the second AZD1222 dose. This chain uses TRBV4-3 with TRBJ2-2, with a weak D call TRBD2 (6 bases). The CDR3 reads CASSHRLVSDTGELFF. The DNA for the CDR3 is TGCGCCAGCAGCCACCGACTAGTATCGGACACCGGGGAGCTGTTTTTT.